A selection of T cell receptor beta chains follows, all from one sample in a study of radiation and T cells in renal cell carcinoma. TCRdb keeps only in-frame clones here, not all; method: immunoSEQ multiplex PCR. Here the sample spans 100,000 to 150,000 clones, approximately 90% being singletons. Source: blood, taken from a patient whose treatment included radiotherapy and nephrectomy. The receptors shown here come from a woman in her 70s with renal cell carcinoma. The CDR3 runs from the conserved cysteine through the conserved F or W. The D gene is left open where the match is weak. Not every row has a clone size; where given, it reads once, few, many or a size class.

J gene: TRBJ2-6
D gene: NA
clone size: NA
V gene: TRBV19
CDR3 protein: CASSTTVASGANVLTF
CDR3 DNA: TGTGCCAGTAGTACGACAGTAGCCTCTGGGGCCAACGTCCTGACTTTC

J gene: TRBJ2-7
D gene: NA
clone size: NA
V gene: TRBV18
CDR3 protein: CASSPLRRGRSYEQYF
CDR3 DNA: TGTGCCAGCTCACCCTTAAGGAGGGGACGGTCCTACGAGCAGTACTTC

J gene: TRBJ1-2
D gene: NA
clone size: NA
V gene: TRBV2
CDR3 protein: CASSPGTSTYYGYTF
CDR3 DNA: TGTGCCAGCAGCCCCGGGACCTCTACTTACTATGGCTACACCTTC

J gene: TRBJ1-4
D gene: TRBD1
clone size: NA
V gene: TRBV6-1
CDR3 protein: CASSPGGTGDGKLFF
CDR3 DNA: TGTGCCAGCAGTCCGGGAGGGACAGGGGACGGAAAACTGTTTTTT

J gene: TRBJ1-2
D gene: NA
clone size: once
V gene: TRBV6-1
CDR3 protein: CASRGDYGYTF
CDR3 DNA: TGTGCCAGCAGGGGGGACTATGGCTACACCTTC

J gene: TRBJ2-1
D gene: TRBD2
clone size: NA
V gene: TRBV11-3
CDR3 protein: CASSMTSGGALFF
CDR3 DNA: TGTGCCAGCAGCATGACTAGCGGGGGGGCCCTGTTCTTC

J gene: TRBJ2-1
D gene: TRBD2
clone size: NA
V gene: TRBV2
CDR3 protein: CASSETGGAYNEQFF
CDR3 DNA: TGTGCCAGCAGTGAGACCGGGGGGGCCTACAATGAGCAGTTCTTC

J gene: TRBJ2-5
D gene: NA
clone size: NA
V gene: TRBV6-1
CDR3 protein: CASSAGGETQYF
CDR3 DNA: TGTGCCAGCAGTGCAGGTGGCGAGACCCAGTACTTC

J gene: TRBJ1-2
D gene: NA
clone size: NA
V gene: TRBV28
CDR3 protein: CASSQGRDNYGYTF
CDR3 DNA: TGTGCCAGCAGTCAGGGTAGGGACAACTATGGCTACACCTTC

J gene: TRBJ2-3
D gene: NA
clone size: NA
V gene: TRBV5-4
CDR3 protein: CASSPSVGRGPTDTQYF
CDR3 DNA: TGTGCCAGCAGTCCTTCTGTAGGACGGGGGCCCACAGATACGCAGTATTTT

J gene: TRBJ2-7
D gene: NA
clone size: NA
V gene: TRBV5-4
CDR3 protein: CASSLLQGYEQYF
CDR3 DNA: TGTGCCAGCAGCTTACTCCAGGGATACGAGCAGTACTTC

J gene: TRBJ2-7
D gene: TRBD2
clone size: NA
V gene: TRBV20-1
CDR3 protein: CSAVGGYEQYF
CDR3 DNA: TGCAGTGCCGTGGGAGGGTACGAGCAGTACTTC

J gene: TRBJ2-7
D gene: TRBD2
clone size: NA
V gene: TRBV9
CDR3 protein: CASSASGGAPSYEQYF
CDR3 DNA: TGTGCCAGCAGCGCTAGCGGGGGGGCGCCTTCTTACGAGCAGTACTTC

J gene: TRBJ1-1
D gene: NA
clone size: NA
V gene: TRBV6-1
CDR3 protein: CASRDEDITNTEAFF
CDR3 DNA: TGTGCCAGCAGGGACGAGGACATTACGAACACTGAAGCTTTCTTT

J gene: TRBJ2-3
D gene: NA
clone size: once
V gene: TRBV5-8
CDR3 protein: CASSSARGRDTQYF
CDR3 DNA: TGTGCCAGCAGCTCCGCCCGTGGTAGAGATACGCAGTATTTT

J gene: TRBJ2-2
D gene: TRBD2
clone size: NA
V gene: TRBV9
CDR3 protein: CASSGGLAANTGELFF
CDR3 DNA: TGTGCCAGCAGCGGGGGACTAGCGGCGAACACCGGGGAGCTGTTTTTT

J gene: TRBJ1-1
D gene: NA
clone size: NA
V gene: TRBV2
CDR3 protein: CASREAEAFF
CDR3 DNA: TGTGCCAGCAGGGAGGCGGAAGCTTTCTTT

J gene: TRBJ1-2
D gene: NA
clone size: NA
V gene: TRBV19
CDR3 protein: CASFVDWYGYTF
CDR3 DNA: TGTGCCAGTTTCGTAGATTGGTATGGCTACACCTTC

J gene: TRBJ1-6
D gene: NA
clone size: few
V gene: TRBV7-9
CDR3 protein: CASSLALEGLRGAPLHF
CDR3 DNA: TGTGCCAGCAGCTTAGCGCTGGAGGGCCTCCGGGGGGCACCCCTCCACTTT

J gene: TRBJ1-4
D gene: NA
clone size: NA
V gene: TRBV2
CDR3 protein: CASRRPGRVSTNEKLFF
CDR3 DNA: TGTGCCAGCAGGAGACCGGGCAGGGTCTCAACTAATGAAAAACTGTTTTTT

J gene: TRBJ2-7
D gene: TRBD2
clone size: NA
V gene: TRBV5-1
CDR3 protein: CASSLVPSGGTYEQYF
CDR3 DNA: TGCGCCAGCAGCTTGGTACCTAGCGGGGGGACCTACGAGCAGTACTTC

J gene: TRBJ2-2
D gene: TRBD1
clone size: NA
V gene: TRBV19
CDR3 protein: CASSPAGTGNTGELFF
CDR3 DNA: TGTGCCAGTAGTCCCGCGGGGACAGGTAACACCGGGGAGCTGTTTTTT

J gene: TRBJ2-5
D gene: TRBD2
clone size: NA
V gene: TRBV4-2
CDR3 protein: CASSQVKAGEETQYF
CDR3 DNA: TGTGCCAGCAGCCAAGTAAAAGCGGGGGAAGAGACCCAGTACTTC

J gene: TRBJ2-5
D gene: NA
clone size: NA
V gene: TRBV7-6
CDR3 protein: CASRPSRTDPQETQYF
CDR3 DNA: TGTGCCAGCAGACCAAGTCGGACAGATCCCCAAGAGACCCAGTACTTC

J gene: TRBJ1-4
D gene: NA
clone size: NA
V gene: TRBV28
CDR3 protein: CASRLGQSLFF
CDR3 DNA: TGTGCCAGCAGATTAGGACAGTCGCTGTTTTTT

J gene: TRBJ1-4
D gene: TRBD1
clone size: once
V gene: TRBV4-1
CDR3 protein: CASSQVPPTGGKGTNEKLFF
CDR3 DNA: TGCGCCAGCAGCCAAGTCCCCCCGACAGGGGGGAAAGGAACTAATGAAAAACTGTTTTTT

J gene: TRBJ2-3
D gene: TRBD2
clone size: NA
V gene: TRBV5-4
CDR3 protein: CASSVVAGGSTDTQYF
CDR3 DNA: TGTGCCAGCAGCGTTGTAGCGGGGGGGAGCACAGATACGCAGTATTTT

J gene: TRBJ1-1
D gene: NA
clone size: NA
V gene: TRBV5-1
CDR3 protein: CASSSTGLPSVTEAFF
CDR3 DNA: TGCGCCAGCAGCTCAACAGGGCTACCGTCGGTCACTGAAGCTTTCTTT

J gene: TRBJ1-2
D gene: TRBD1
clone size: NA
V gene: TRBV14
CDR3 protein: CASSRTGGRGYTF
CDR3 DNA: TGTGCCAGCAGCCGGACAGGGGGTCGGGGCTACACCTTC

J gene: TRBJ1-1
D gene: TRBD1
clone size: NA
V gene: TRBV28
CDR3 protein: CASTTGVTEAFF
CDR3 DNA: TGTGCCAGCACCACAGGGGTGACTGAAGCTTTCTTT

J gene: TRBJ2-5
D gene: NA
clone size: NA
V gene: TRBV30
CDR3 protein: CAWGRGRVLKGETQYF
CDR3 DNA: TGTGCCTGGGGTAGAGGCAGGGTTCTGAAGGGGGAGACCCAGTACTTC

J gene: TRBJ2-3
D gene: NA
clone size: NA
V gene: TRBV5-1
CDR3 protein: CASSTGTTDTQYF
CDR3 DNA: TGCGCCAGCAGCACGGGGACGACGGATACGCAGTATTTT

J gene: TRBJ1-2
D gene: TRBD1
clone size: NA
V gene: TRBV18
CDR3 protein: CASSPRQGWGYTF
CDR3 DNA: TGTGCCAGCTCACCCAGACAGGGATGGGGCTACACCTTC

J gene: TRBJ2-3
D gene: NA
clone size: NA
V gene: TRBV7-2
CDR3 protein: CASSLFQRSTDTQYF
CDR3 DNA: TGTGCCAGCAGCTTATTTCAGCGGAGCACAGATACGCAGTATTTT

J gene: TRBJ1-4
D gene: NA
clone size: NA
V gene: TRBV10-3
CDR3 protein: CAISVKNEKLFF
CDR3 DNA: TGTGCCATCAGTGTGAAGAATGAAAAACTGTTTTTT

J gene: TRBJ2-2
D gene: NA
clone size: NA
V gene: TRBV5-1
CDR3 protein: CASSLDSHNTGELFF
CDR3 DNA: TGCGCCAGCAGCTTGGACAGCCATAACACCGGGGAGCTGTTTTTT

J gene: TRBJ2-1
D gene: TRBD1
clone size: NA
V gene: TRBV5-4
CDR3 protein: CASSAGQGHNEQFF
CDR3 DNA: TGTGCCAGCAGCGCGGGACAGGGGCACAATGAGCAGTTCTTC

J gene: TRBJ2-2
D gene: NA
clone size: NA
V gene: TRBV6-5
CDR3 protein: CASRRTVANTGELFF
CDR3 DNA: TGTGCCAGCAGACGAACCGTAGCGAACACCGGGGAGCTGTTTTTT

J gene: TRBJ2-7
D gene: NA
clone size: NA
V gene: TRBV9
CDR3 protein: CASSSRVEGYEQYF
CDR3 DNA: TGTGCCAGCAGCAGTAGGGTGGAAGGATACGAGCAGTACTTC

J gene: TRBJ1-6
D gene: NA
clone size: NA
V gene: TRBV5-6
CDR3 protein: CASSFGESSRNSPLHF
CDR3 DNA: TGTGCCAGCAGCTTTGGAGAATCCTCTAGAAATTCACCCCTCCACTTT

J gene: TRBJ2-7
D gene: TRBD1
clone size: NA
V gene: TRBV9
CDR3 protein: CASSVDRGEQYF
CDR3 DNA: TGTGCCAGCAGCGTGGACAGGGGCGAGCAGTACTTC

J gene: TRBJ1-2
D gene: TRBD1
clone size: NA
V gene: TRBV5-4
CDR3 protein: CASSLDRGDYGYTF
CDR3 DNA: TGTGCCAGCAGCTTGGACAGGGGGGACTATGGCTACACCTTC

J gene: TRBJ1-2
D gene: NA
clone size: NA
V gene: TRBV29-1
CDR3 protein: CSVEGRLANYGYTF
CDR3 DNA: TGCAGCGTTGAGGGGAGACTAGCTAACTATGGCTACACCTTC

J gene: TRBJ1-1
D gene: TRBD1
clone size: NA
V gene: TRBV9
CDR3 protein: CASSVKGTGNTEAFF
CDR3 DNA: TGTGCCAGCAGCGTAAAGGGGACAGGGAACACTGAAGCTTTCTTT

J gene: TRBJ2-1
D gene: NA
clone size: NA
V gene: TRBV6-1
CDR3 protein: CASSEVGDEQFF
CDR3 DNA: TGTGCCAGCAGTGAAGTAGGGGATGAGCAGTTCTTC

J gene: TRBJ1-4
D gene: NA
clone size: NA
V gene: TRBV5-1
CDR3 protein: CASRGQSSLFEKLFF
CDR3 DNA: TGCGCCAGCAGAGGACAGAGTTCATTATTTGAAAAACTGTTTTTT

J gene: TRBJ1-1
D gene: TRBD1
clone size: few
V gene: TRBV10-3
CDR3 protein: CATTGTANTEAFF
CDR3 DNA: TGTGCCACTACCGGGACAGCGAACACTGAAGCTTTCTTT

J gene: TRBJ1-3
D gene: NA
clone size: NA
V gene: TRBV10-3
CDR3 protein: CAINPGTGNTIYF
CDR3 DNA: TGTGCCATCAACCCAGGAACTGGAAACACCATATATTTT

J gene: TRBJ2-2
D gene: TRBD1
clone size: NA
V gene: TRBV27
CDR3 protein: CASSFSPDRGSPFTGELFF
CDR3 DNA: TGTGCCAGCAGTTTTTCCCCGGACAGGGGGAGCCCATTCACCGGGGAGCTGTTTTTT

J gene: TRBJ2-3
D gene: TRBD1
clone size: NA
V gene: TRBV9
CDR3 protein: CASSGYRGGTDTQYF
CDR3 DNA: TGTGCCAGCAGCGGTTACAGGGGGGGCACAGATACGCAGTATTTT

J gene: TRBJ1-4
D gene: TRBD1
clone size: once
V gene: TRBV7-9
CDR3 protein: CASSWGQINEKLFF
CDR3 DNA: TGTGCCAGCAGCTGGGGACAGATTAATGAAAAACTGTTTTTT

J gene: TRBJ1-5
D gene: TRBD1
clone size: NA
V gene: TRBV11-2
CDR3 protein: CASSLVTGDQPQHF
CDR3 DNA: TGTGCCAGCAGCTTAGTCACAGGGGATCAGCCCCAGCATTTT

J gene: TRBJ1-2
D gene: TRBD1
clone size: NA
V gene: TRBV7-9
CDR3 protein: CASSPTGFDYGYTF
CDR3 DNA: TGTGCCAGCAGCCCGACAGGGTTTGACTATGGCTACACCTTC

J gene: TRBJ2-3
D gene: NA
clone size: once
V gene: TRBV2
CDR3 protein: CASSEGTPRYF
CDR3 DNA: TGTGCCAGCAGTGAAGGGACCCCAAGGTATTTT

J gene: TRBJ2-7
D gene: TRBD1
clone size: NA
V gene: TRBV27
CDR3 protein: CASSAGTASYEQYF
CDR3 DNA: TGTGCCAGCAGTGCCGGGACAGCCTCCTACGAGCAGTACTTC

J gene: TRBJ2-1
D gene: NA
clone size: NA
V gene: TRBV19
CDR3 protein: CASSIRQVVGYNEQFF
CDR3 DNA: TGTGCCAGTAGTATTCGACAGGTTGTAGGGTACAATGAGCAGTTCTTC

J gene: TRBJ1-4
D gene: NA
clone size: once
V gene: TRBV30
CDR3 protein: CALDIFNEKLFF
CDR3 DNA: TGTGCCTTGGACATCTTTAATGAAAAACTGTTTTTT

J gene: TRBJ2-1
D gene: TRBD1
clone size: NA
V gene: TRBV19
CDR3 protein: CASNPRDRGRGEQFF
CDR3 DNA: TGTGCCAGTAATCCCCGGGACAGGGGACGGGGCGAGCAGTTCTTC